This section outlines one T cell receptor (beta chain) sequence together with its context. What it recognizes is unknown. This table comes from immunoSEQ multiplex PCR, and its TCRdb copy is limited to in-frame clones, with some not included. The data contain around 300,000 clones, about 87% of them singletons. Stated treatment: approximately 18 received Ad26.COV2.S at low or high dose, single or two shots; about 5 received placebo; per-sample allocation not given. Day 63 after the first vaccine or placebo injection was the time point for sampling. The data were taken from a study of Ad26.COV2.S vaccination and SARS-CoV-2 variants. Study results and limitations: Vaccinated individuals (as opposed to placebo recipients) had higher spike-specific TCR breadth.

The V gene's germline CDR1 is MNHEY and CDR2 SMNVEV (reference sequence). This CDR3 region has 12 residues. The germline V and J ends were trimmed by 5 bases and 4 bases, with 6 bases remaining between them. The chain combines TRBV27 with TRBJ1-5; D uncertain. This receptor was obtained from a person aged 18-60 years who received the Ad26.COV2.S COVID-19 vaccine or a placebo. This material consisted of peripheral blood, taken in a trial of Ad26.COV2.S vaccine versus placebo. The CDR3 loop is CASSPQNQPQHF. DNA for the CDR3: TGTGCCAGCAGTCCGCAAAATCAGCCCCAGCATTTT.